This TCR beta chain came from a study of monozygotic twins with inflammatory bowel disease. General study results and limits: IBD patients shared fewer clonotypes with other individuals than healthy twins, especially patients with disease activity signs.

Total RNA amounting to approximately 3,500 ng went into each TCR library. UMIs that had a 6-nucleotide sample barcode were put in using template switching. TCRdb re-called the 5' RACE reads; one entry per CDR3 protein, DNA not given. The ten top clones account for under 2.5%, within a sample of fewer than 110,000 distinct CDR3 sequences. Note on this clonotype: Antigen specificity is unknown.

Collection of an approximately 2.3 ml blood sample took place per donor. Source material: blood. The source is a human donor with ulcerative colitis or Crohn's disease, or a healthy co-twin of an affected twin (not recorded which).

CDR3 sequence: CSAFGVNQETQYF. The chain couples TRBV20-1 to TRBJ2-5. There are 13 residues in the CDR3. Germline CDR1 is DFQATT and CDR2 is SNEGSKA (reference sequence).